Below are 9 T cell receptor beta chains sequenced from a single sample in a study of T cell responses to AZD1222 COVID-19 vaccine. Sequencing was performed with immunoSEQ multiplex PCR; in TCRdb, only in-frame clones are kept and a portion is missing. The data contain 90,000 to 120,000 clones, over 80% of them seen just once; the ten biggest clones take up roughly 8.9%. This specimen was peripheral blood, taken 28 days after the second AZD1222 dose. The origin of the receptors is an adult who received the AZD1222 COVID-19 vaccine.

The chain couples TRBV12-3 or TRBV12-4 to TRBJ2-1; possibly TRBD2 for D (6 bases). V was trimmed by 6 bases and J by 15 bases, leaving 15 bases between them. The CDR3 loop spans 11 amino acids. The CDR3 DNA reads TGTGCCAGCAGCCATGGAGGGGAGTGGTTCTTC. Its translation: CASSHGGEWFF.

The rearrangement uses TRBV19 and TRBJ1-5; D is undetermined. This CDR3 spans 16 amino acids. Germline V CDR1 and CDR2: LNHDA, SQIVND (reference sequence). V gave up 5 bases and J gave up 1 base, with 15 bases separating them. The CDR3 DNA sequence: TGTGCCAGTAGTTTGATCCCCCCTCCGAGCAATCAGCCCCAGCATTTT. As protein: CASSLIPPPSNQPQHF.

This clone has just one count. V gene TRBV30 combines with J gene TRBJ2-4, with D unclear. Germline lookup yields CDR1 GTSNPN and CDR2 SVGIG (reference sequence). This CDR3 is 13 amino acids long. V was shortened by 2 bases and J by 6 bases, with 11 bases between the two germline ends. The CDR3 spells CAWSRQALNIQYF. The CDR3 nucleotides are TGTGCCTGGAGTAGGCAAGCCCTAAACATTCAGTACTTC.

The chain carries TRBV7-3 and TRBJ1-5, with D maybe TRBD1 (6 bases). From germline, CDR1 is SGHTA and CDR2 FQGTGA. The CDR3 contains 13 residues. Trimming left V 5 bases short and J 4 bases short, with 9 bases between. CDR3 sequence reads: CASSLGQNQPQHF. DNA for the CDR3: TGTGCCAGCAGCCTTGGACAGAATCAGCCCCAGCATTTT.

The rearrangement joins TRBV14 to TRBJ1-4, with D tentatively TRBD1 (6 bases). Between the trimmed V and J ends, which lost 0 bases and 8 bases, there was a span of 16 bases. The CDR3 contains 16 residues. Germline V lookup: CDR1 SGHDN, CDR2 FVKESK. The CDR3 DNA is TGTGCCAGCAGCCAAGATGGCAGGGGAGGATTCGAAAAACTGTTTTTT. Translation: CASSQDGRGGFEKLFF.

The CDR3 loop is CASSLAGGVSGNTIYF. The CDR3, as DNA: TGTGCCAGCAGCTTAGCGGGCGGTGTCTCTGGAAACACCATATATTTT. V is TRBV7-9 and J is TRBJ1-3; D gene unclear. CDR1 is SEHNR and CDR2 is FQNEAQ in the germline V gene (reference sequence). The CDR3 consists of 16 residues. Trimming stripped 0 bases from V and 0 bases from J, with 9 bases between.

This clone was observed many times. This rearrangement joins TRBV10-3 to TRBJ1-1; D is possibly TRBD1 (6 bases). The V gene's germline CDR1 is ENHRY and CDR2 SYGVKD. V gave up 6 bases and J gave up 1 base, with 9 bases separating them. This CDR3 has 13 amino acids. For the CDR3, the DNA is TGTGCCATCAGGGAGACAGGGAACACTGAAGCTTTCTTT. It translates to CAIRETGNTEAFF.

This CDR3 reads CASSQVGQTSYNEQFF. In DNA form, the CDR3 reads TGCGCCAGCAGCCAAGTGGGTCAAACCTCCTACAATGAGCAGTTCTTC. The chain has TRBV4-3 and TRBJ2-1; D is undetermined. Trimming pared 1 base from V and 0 bases from J, leaving 10 bases between. The CDR3 consists of 16 residues. The V gene's germline CDR1 is LGHNA and CDR2 YSLEER.

DNA of the CDR3: TGTGCCACCAGCAGACCGGCGACAGGGGAAGAGCAGTACTTC. Encoded protein: CATSRPATGEEQYF. The chain recombines TRBV15 with TRBJ2-7; 8 bases align to TRBD1. V lost 2 bases, J lost 7 bases, and 7 bases stayed unmatched. Germline CDR1 reads LNHNV; CDR2 reads YYDKDF (reference sequence). This CDR3 is built from 14 residues.